Listed here are 5 T cell receptor beta chains from one sample, sequenced in a study of T cell responses to AZD1222 COVID-19 vaccine. Using immunoSEQ multiplex PCR, the repertoire was profiled, and TCRdb retains in-frame clones only, with some absent. The table records about 150,000 clones, under 95% of them present only once. The sample in question was peripheral blood, obtained on day 0 of AZD1222 vaccination. The source is an adult in good health.

V is TRBV6-5 and J is TRBJ1-6; D ambiguous. Looked up from germline, CDR1 is MNHEY and CDR2 is SVGAGI. The CDR3 has 13 residues. The V end lost 2 bases, the J end lost 9 bases, and 8 bases lay between the germline ends. The CDR3 region is CASSYGLRSPLHF. The CDR3 DNA is TGTGCCAGCAGTTACGGTCTTCGTTCACCCCTCCACTTT.

This rearrangement joins TRBV7-8 to TRBJ1-2; D may be TRBD1 (6 bases). V was cut by 3 bases and J by 1 base, with 18 bases left in between. The CDR3 has 17 amino acids. CDR1 and CDR2 (germline): SGHVS, FQNEAQ. CDR3 coding DNA: TGTGCCAGCAGCTTGGCTCTGGCGTACAGGGATAACTATGGCTACACCTTC. Its translation: CASSLALAYRDNYGYTF.

The chain couples TRBV12-3 or TRBV12-4 to TRBJ1-6, with D unclear. This CDR3 is built from 12 residues. Trimming removed 3 bases at V and 8 bases at J, with 5 bases between. The CDR3, as DNA: TGTGCCAGCAGTTTTCAGCATTCACCCCTCCACTTT. Translated: CASSFQHSPLHF.

V is TRBV2 and J is TRBJ2-6, with 7 bases matching TRBD1. This CDR3 comprises 16 residues. Losses at the gene ends were 6 bases for V and 0 bases for J; bases not matched to a gene: 5. The V gene's germline CDR1 is SNHLY and CDR2 FYNNEI. The CDR3 bases are TGTGCCAGCAGCCGGGACAGCCTCTCTGGGGCCAACGTCCTGACTTTC. Amino acids: CASSRDSLSGANVLTF.

The J gene is TRBJ1-2, the V gene TRBV28; 8 bases match TRBD1. Germline trimming cut 4 bases from V and 5 bases from J; bases unmatched to any gene: 9. Per germline, CDR1 MDHEN and CDR2 SYDVKM. The length of the CDR3 is 15 residues. For the CDR3, the DNA is TGTGCCAGCAGTTCCCCAGGACAGGGCCGATATGGCTACACCTTC. Translating it yields CASSSPGQGRYGYTF.